Given below is one TCR beta chain in context. Its antigen is unidentified. Primers for the PCR totalled 60 Vbeta and 13 Jbeta. TCRdb's table, derived via immunoSEQ multiplex PCR, lists solely in-frame clones and lacks some. This sample's table has tens of thousands of clones. The entry originates in a study of cytomegalovirus exposure and HLA in healthy donors. Study results and caveats: Across donors, presence/absence analyses took sequencing depth to be roughly uniform. Productive rates of about 90% or about 30% were seen for most TCR beta V segments in an earlier analysis. A missense variant in DCLRE1C was later tied to TCR beta V- and J-gene trimming. Exclusion applied to some V segments, including TRBV6-2 and TRBV6-3, as they were indistinguishable.

V lost 3 bases and J 2 bases, leaving 7 bases between the germline ends. This CDR3 is 13 amino acids long. Germline values: CDR1 MDHEN, CDR2 SYDVKM. The sample was PBMCs. The chain employs TRBV28 and TRBJ1-2; possible D gene TRBD1, 5 bases. The sequence was obtained from a woman in her sixties in good health and CMV-seronegative. The CDR3 sequence is CASSFRGNYGYTF. Written as DNA, the CDR3 is TGTGCCAGCAGTTTTCGGGGGAACTATGGCTACACCTTC.